A single sample is the source of the 19 T cell receptor beta chains below, sequenced in a study of early T cells in non-severe SARS-CoV-2 infection. Via MiXCR, TCRdb re-called the 5' RACE reads, giving one row per CDR3 protein. The sample lists about 58,000 distinct CDR3 sequences, around 12% occurring once. Sequencing was done on a sample of whole blood. These receptors were collected from an adult who was a healthcare worker with PCR-confirmed SARS-CoV-2 infection or an uninfected control (not recorded which).

The count of this clonotype is one. In nucleotides, the CDR3 is TGTGCCAGTAGTTCCCCGGGACAGGGTTATCTCGAGCAGTACTTC. Amino acids: CASSSPGQGYLEQYF. The chain is built from TRBV19 and TRBJ2-7; 9 nucleotides agree with TRBD1. From germline, CDR1 is LNHDA and CDR2 SQIVND (reference sequence). This CDR3 spans 15 amino acids. V was clipped by 5 bases and J by 6 bases; unmatched bases: 11.

The rearrangement joins TRBV27 to TRBJ2-1; TRBD1 is a possible D gene (6 bases). This CDR3 spans 15 amino acids. Germline CDR1 MNHEY, CDR2 SMNVEV (reference sequence). Between the trimmed V and J ends, which lost 5 bases and 1 base, there was a span of 12 bases. CDR3 DNA: TGTGCCAGCAGTCCACCTCAGGGGTCCTACAATGAGCAGTTCTTC. Amino acids: CASSPPQGSYNEQFF.

This clonotype occurred many times. The V gene is TRBV29-1, the J gene TRBJ1-4; the D is unclear. Germline CDR1 and CDR2: SQVTM and ANQGSEA. The CDR3 length is 12 residues. Trimming took 3 bases from V and 5 from J, leaving 7 bases between them. The CDR3 DNA sequence: TGCAGCGTTGACAGGAAGAATGAAAAACTGTTTTTT. Protein sequence: CSVDRKNEKLFF. Variable domain in full (rest from reference TRBV29-1 and TRBJ1-4): SAVISQKPSRDICQRGTSLTIQCQVDSQVTMMFWYRQQPGQSLTLIATANQGSEATYESGFVIDKFPISRPNLTFSTLTVSNMSPEDSSIYLCSVDRKNEKLFFGSGTQLSVL.

This clonotype appeared many times. This chain joins TRBV28 and TRBJ1-4; D is possibly TRBD1 (5 bases). The CDR3 has 17 amino acids. Germline V CDR1 and CDR2: MDHEN, SYDVKM. The ends were cut back, 5 bases at V and 0 bases at J, with 16 bases in the middle. The CDR3 DNA sequence: TGTGCCAGCAGTCCTTTCTCAGGGACTGCAACTAATGAAAAACTGTTTTTT. Protein sequence: CASSPFSGTATNEKLFF.

This clonotype has only a few counts. The gene calls are TRBV30 and TRBJ2-7; 11 bases line up with TRBD2. The CDR3 loop spans 14 amino acids. Germline loops: CDR1 GTSNPN, CDR2 SVGIG (reference sequence). V lost 2 bases and J lost 4; bases outside the gene matches: 4. The CDR3: CAWSRLAGMYEQYF. The CDR3 bases are TGTGCCTGGAGTAGACTAGCGGGGATGTACGAGCAGTACTTC.

This clonotype came up many times. The V gene is TRBV12-3 or TRBV12-4, the J gene TRBJ2-2, with 13 bases identical to TRBD2. V shed 2 bases and J 5 bases; nucleotides not matched to a gene: 5. CDR3 length equals 17 residues. This CDR3 is CASSLRTSGSRTGELFF. The CDR3 region has the DNA TGTGCCAGCAGTTTAAGGACTAGCGGGAGTCGGACCGGGGAGCTGTTTTTT.

As DNA, the CDR3 is TGTGCCAGCAGCGCAACTGCTAACACCGGGGAGCTGTTTTTT. As protein: CASSATANTGELFF. The rearrangement links TRBV9 to TRBJ2-2; D not resolved. This CDR3 has 14 residues. CDR1 and CDR2 (germline): SGDLS, YYNGEE. Trimming removed 3 bases from V and 2 bases from J, with 8 bases in between.

This chain links TRBV2 with TRBJ2-5; D is undetermined. The CDR3 contains 14 residues. With 4 bases removed from V and 4 bases from J, the gap between germline ends came to 13 bases. CDR1 SNHLY and CDR2 FYNNEI come from the germline V gene. CDR3 in amino acids: CASSVYALLETQYF. CDR3 in DNA: TGTGCCAGCAGTGTTTATGCCCTCCTAGAGACCCAGTACTTC.

This clonotype occurred many times. In nucleotides, the CDR3 is TGTGCCAGCATCCCGGGACAGGGAAGGAACGAGCAGTACTTC. Translating it yields CASIPGQGRNEQYF. The chain employs TRBV28 and TRBJ2-7, with TRBD1 identical over 9 bases. With V trimmed by 7 bases and J by 5 bases, 9 bases remained unmatched. The germline V gene has CDR1 MDHEN and CDR2 SYDVKM. This CDR3 has 14 amino acids.

The gene calls are TRBV2 and TRBJ1-3, with no clear D. This CDR3 contains 16 residues. The germline V gene encodes CDR1 SNHLY and CDR2 FYNNEI. V was clipped by 0 bases and J by 0 bases, with 9 bases between them. The CDR3, as DNA: TGTGCCAGCAGTGAAGCACCCAGTTTCTCTGGAAACACCATATATTTT. It encodes CASSEAPSFSGNTIYF. Drawing the rest from reference TRBV2 and TRBJ1-3, the complete variable domain is EPEVTQTPSHQVTQMGQEVILRCVPISNHLYFYWYRQILGQKVEFLVSFYNNEISEKSEIFDDQFSVERPDGSNFTLKIRSTKLEDSAMYFCASSEAPSFSGNTIYFGEGSWLTVV.

This clonotype has ten or more counts. The CDR3 here is CASSLDAGAYEQYF. The CDR3, as DNA: TGTGCCAGCAGCTTAGACGCAGGGGCCTACGAGCAGTACTTC. The chain joins TRBV13 to TRBJ2-7; weak D call: TRBD1 (6 bases). V lost 1 base and J 2 bases, leaving 9 bases between the germline ends. The germline V gene encodes CDR1 PRHDT and CDR2 FYEKMQ (reference sequence). The CDR3 spans 14 residues. Combining the CDR3 with reference TRBV13 and TRBJ2-7 gives the whole variable domain AAGVIQSPRHLIKEKRETATLKCYPIPRHDTVYWYQQGPGQDPQFLISFYEKMQSDKGSIPDRFSAQQFSDYHSELNMSSLELGDSALYFCASSLDAGAYEQYFGPGTRLTVT.

CDR3 sequence reads: CASSSEFGQNSFNYGYTF. Here the CDR3 DNA reads TGTGCCAGCAGCTCTGAATTTGGACAGAACTCTTTCAACTATGGCTACACCTTC. The chain uses TRBV7-8 and TRBJ1-2; D is perhaps TRBD1 (6 bases). Deletions cut 4 bases from V and 2 bases from J, with 23 bases between. The germline CDR1 and CDR2 sequences are SGHVS and FQNEAQ. The CDR3 sequence is 18 residues long.

The chain recombines TRBV29-1 with TRBJ2-3; 8 bases fit TRBD1. The CDR3 loop spans 14 amino acids. The V gene end was trimmed by 4 bases and the J gene end by 0 bases; junction bases not matched to a gene: 3. Germline assignment: CDR1 SQVTM and CDR2 ANQGSEA. The CDR3 region is CSVADRASTDTQYF. In DNA form, the CDR3 reads TGCAGCGTTGCGGACAGGGCTAGCACAGATACGCAGTATTTT.

The rearrangement joins TRBV28 to TRBJ1-3, with unresolved D. The CDR3 totals 15 residues. Between the trimmed V and J ends, which lost 1 base and 0 bases, there was a span of 7 bases. The germline V gene has CDR1 MDHEN and CDR2 SYDVKM. The CDR3 nucleotides are TGTGCCAGCAGTTTATCTGGGGTCTCTGGAAACACCATATATTTT. Its protein product is CASSLSGVSGNTIYF.

The V and J genes are TRBV5-1 and TRBJ2-3; D might be TRBD2 (6 bases). V lost 3 bases to trimming and J lost 6 bases, with 14 bases between them. The CDR3 extends over 14 amino acids. The germline gives CDR1 SGHRS, CDR2 YFSETQ. CDR3 DNA sequence: TGCGCCAGCAGCTCCCACTCTAGCGAGGATACGCAGTATTTT. Translation: CASSSHSSEDTQYF.

The table lists this clonotype with a few counts. The chain recombines TRBV3-1 with TRBJ2-7; D is perhaps TRBD1 or TRBD2 (5 bases each). V lost 4 bases and J lost 6, with 13 bases in between. CDR1 is LGHDT and CDR2 is YNNKEL in the germline V gene (reference sequence). The CDR3 sequence is 13 residues long. The CDR3: CASSRLRDGEQYF. The CDR3 coding sequence is TGTGCCAGCAGCCGATTAAGGGACGGCGAGCAGTACTTC.

The CDR3 region is CASSSTGNNSPLHF. The CDR3 coding sequence is TGTGCCAGCAGCTCTACAGGGAATAATTCACCCCTCCACTTT. The chain is built from TRBV7-9 and TRBJ1-6, with D tentatively TRBD1 (6 bases). V was pared by 4 bases and J by 5 bases, with 9 bases between. The germline V gene encodes CDR1 SEHNR and CDR2 FQNEAQ (reference sequence). This CDR3 comprises 14 residues.

This clonotype was seen many times. The chain has TRBV7-2 and TRBJ2-5; 7 bases align to TRBD2. The CDR3 extends over 15 amino acids. V was pared by 4 bases and J by 2 bases, with 7 bases of the junction left unmatched. In germline, CDR1 is SGHTA, CDR2 FQGNSA. The CDR3 DNA reads as TGTGCCAGCAGCTCAGAGGGGAGGGGACAAGAGACCCAGTACTTC. It specifies CASSSEGRGQETQYF.

The rearrangement joins TRBV18 to TRBJ1-5, with D possibly being TRBD1 (5 bases). Trimming took 8 bases from V and 6 from J, leaving 14 bases between them. The CDR3 consists of 13 residues. The germline gives CDR1 KGHSH, CDR2 LQKENI. CDR3 sequence: CASGQGAAQPQHF. The CDR3 coding sequence is TGTGCCAGCGGGCAGGGCGCGGCTCAGCCCCAGCATTTT.